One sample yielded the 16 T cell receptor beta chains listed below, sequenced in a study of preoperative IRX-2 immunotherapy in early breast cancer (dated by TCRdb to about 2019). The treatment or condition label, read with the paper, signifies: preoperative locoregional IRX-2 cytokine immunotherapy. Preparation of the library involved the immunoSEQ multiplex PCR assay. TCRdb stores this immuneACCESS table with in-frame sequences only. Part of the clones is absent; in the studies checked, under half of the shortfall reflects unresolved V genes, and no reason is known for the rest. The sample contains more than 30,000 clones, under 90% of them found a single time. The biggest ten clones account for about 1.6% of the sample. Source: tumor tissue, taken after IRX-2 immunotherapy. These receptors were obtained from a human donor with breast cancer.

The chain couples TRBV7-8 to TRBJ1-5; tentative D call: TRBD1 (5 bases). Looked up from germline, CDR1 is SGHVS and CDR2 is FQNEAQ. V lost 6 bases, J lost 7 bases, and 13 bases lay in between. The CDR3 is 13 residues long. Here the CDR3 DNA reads TGTGCCAGCAGGGGGTCGGGGGAGCAGCCCCAGCATTTT. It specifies CASRGSGEQPQHF.

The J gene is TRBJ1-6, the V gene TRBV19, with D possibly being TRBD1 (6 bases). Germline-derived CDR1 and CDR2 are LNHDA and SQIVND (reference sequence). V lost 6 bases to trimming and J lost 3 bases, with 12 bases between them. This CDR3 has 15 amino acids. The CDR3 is CASSLSDSYNSPLHF. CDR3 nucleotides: TGTGCCAGTAGCCTATCGGACAGCTATAATTCACCCCTCCACTTT.

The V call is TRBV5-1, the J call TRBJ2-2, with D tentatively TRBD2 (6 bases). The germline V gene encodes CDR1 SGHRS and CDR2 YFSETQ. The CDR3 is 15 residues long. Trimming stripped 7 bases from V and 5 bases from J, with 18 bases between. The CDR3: CASAPAAEGTGELFF. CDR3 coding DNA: TGCGCCAGCGCCCCCGCGGCGGAGGGGACCGGGGAGCTGTTTTTT.

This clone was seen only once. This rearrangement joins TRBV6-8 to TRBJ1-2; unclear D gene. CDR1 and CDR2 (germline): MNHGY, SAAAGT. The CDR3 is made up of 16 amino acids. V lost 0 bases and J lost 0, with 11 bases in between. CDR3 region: CASSYSDSQANYGYTF. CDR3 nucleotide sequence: TGTGCCAGCAGTTACTCTGACTCACAAGCTAACTATGGCTACACCTTC.

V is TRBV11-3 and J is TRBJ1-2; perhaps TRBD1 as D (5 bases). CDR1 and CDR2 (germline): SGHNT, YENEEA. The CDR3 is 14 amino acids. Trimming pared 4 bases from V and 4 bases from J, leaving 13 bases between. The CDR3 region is CASSSAGGSYGYTF. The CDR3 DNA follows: TGTGCCAGCAGCTCGGCCGGGGGTAGCTATGGCTACACCTTC.

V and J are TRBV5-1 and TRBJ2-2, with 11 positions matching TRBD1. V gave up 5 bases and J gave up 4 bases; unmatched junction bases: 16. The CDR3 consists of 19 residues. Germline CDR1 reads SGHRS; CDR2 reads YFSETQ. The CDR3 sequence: CASSPKSPAGTGGTGELFF. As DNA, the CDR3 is TGCGCCAGCAGTCCCAAATCCCCTGCCGGGACAGGGGGCACCGGGGAGCTGTTTTTT. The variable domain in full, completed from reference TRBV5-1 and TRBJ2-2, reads KAGVTQTPRYLIKTRGQQVTLSCSPISGHRSVSWYQQTPGQGLQFLFEYFSETQRNKGNFPGRFSGRQFSNSRSEMNVSTLELGDSALYLCASSPKSPAGTGGTGELFFGEGSRLTVL.

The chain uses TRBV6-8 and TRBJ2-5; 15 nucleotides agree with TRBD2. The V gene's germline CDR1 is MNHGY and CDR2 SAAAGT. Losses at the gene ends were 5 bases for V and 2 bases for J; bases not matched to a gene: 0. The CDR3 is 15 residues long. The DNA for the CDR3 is TGTGCCAGCAGTGGACTAGCGGGAGGGCAAGAGACCCAGTACTTC. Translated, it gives CASSGLAGGQETQYF.

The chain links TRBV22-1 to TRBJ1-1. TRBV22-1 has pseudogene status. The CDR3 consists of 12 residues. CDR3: CASTMTGTEAFF. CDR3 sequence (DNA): TGTGCCAGCACTATGACCGGGACTGAAGCTTTCTTT.

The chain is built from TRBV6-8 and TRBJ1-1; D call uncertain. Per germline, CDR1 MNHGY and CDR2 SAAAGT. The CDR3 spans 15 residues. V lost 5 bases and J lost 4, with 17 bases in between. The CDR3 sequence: CASSDWPGASTEAFF. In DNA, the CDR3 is TGTGCCAGCAGTGACTGGCCCGGAGCGAGCACTGAAGCTTTCTTT.

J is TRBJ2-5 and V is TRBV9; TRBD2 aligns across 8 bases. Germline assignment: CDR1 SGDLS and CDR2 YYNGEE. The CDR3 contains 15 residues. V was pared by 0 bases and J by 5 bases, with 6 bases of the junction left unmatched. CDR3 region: CASSVVAGMGETQYF. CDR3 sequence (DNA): TGTGCCAGCAGCGTAGTAGCGGGAATGGGTGAGACCCAGTACTTC.

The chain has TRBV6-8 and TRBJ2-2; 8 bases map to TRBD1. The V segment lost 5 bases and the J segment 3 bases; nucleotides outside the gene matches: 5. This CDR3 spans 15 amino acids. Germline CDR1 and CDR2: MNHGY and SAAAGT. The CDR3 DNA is TGTGCCAGCAGTCGGACAGGGTTAGACACCGGGGAGCTGTTTTTT. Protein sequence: CASSRTGLDTGELFF.

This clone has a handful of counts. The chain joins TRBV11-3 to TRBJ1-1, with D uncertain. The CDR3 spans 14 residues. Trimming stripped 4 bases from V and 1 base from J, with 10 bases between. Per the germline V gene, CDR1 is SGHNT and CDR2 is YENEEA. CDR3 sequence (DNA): TGTGCCAGCAGCTCCTATGTAGGGAACACTGAAGCTTTCTTT. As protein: CASSSYVGNTEAFF.

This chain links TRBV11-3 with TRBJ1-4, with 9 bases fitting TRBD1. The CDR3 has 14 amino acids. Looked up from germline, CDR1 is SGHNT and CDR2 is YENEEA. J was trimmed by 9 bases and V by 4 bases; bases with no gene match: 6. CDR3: CASSSRGQGQKLFF. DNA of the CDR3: TGTGCCAGCAGCTCTAGGGGACAGGGTCAAAAACTGTTTTTT.

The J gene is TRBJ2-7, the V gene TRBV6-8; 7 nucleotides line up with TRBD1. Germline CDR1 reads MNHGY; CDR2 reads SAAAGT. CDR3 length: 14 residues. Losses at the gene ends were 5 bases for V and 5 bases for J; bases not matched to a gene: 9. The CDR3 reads CASSGYRGRNEQYF. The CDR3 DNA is TGTGCCAGCAGTGGTTACAGGGGCCGAAACGAGCAGTACTTC.

CDR3 bases: TGCGCCAGCAGCTTGGTCCGGTCCCGATCCTACAATGAGCAGTTCTTC. It yields the protein CASSLVRSRSYNEQFF. The chain is built from TRBV5-1 and TRBJ2-1; D gene uncertain. This CDR3 contains 16 residues. CDR1 SGHRS and CDR2 YFSETQ come from the germline V gene. V lost 0 bases and J 1 base, leaving 11 bases between the germline ends.

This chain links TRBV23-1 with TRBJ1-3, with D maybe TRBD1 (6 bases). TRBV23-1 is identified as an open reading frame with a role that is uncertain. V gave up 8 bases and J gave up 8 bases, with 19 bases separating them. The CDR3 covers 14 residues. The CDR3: CASRTDLTGDTIYF. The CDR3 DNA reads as TGCGCCAGCCGGACAGACCTGACAGGAGACACCATATATTTT.